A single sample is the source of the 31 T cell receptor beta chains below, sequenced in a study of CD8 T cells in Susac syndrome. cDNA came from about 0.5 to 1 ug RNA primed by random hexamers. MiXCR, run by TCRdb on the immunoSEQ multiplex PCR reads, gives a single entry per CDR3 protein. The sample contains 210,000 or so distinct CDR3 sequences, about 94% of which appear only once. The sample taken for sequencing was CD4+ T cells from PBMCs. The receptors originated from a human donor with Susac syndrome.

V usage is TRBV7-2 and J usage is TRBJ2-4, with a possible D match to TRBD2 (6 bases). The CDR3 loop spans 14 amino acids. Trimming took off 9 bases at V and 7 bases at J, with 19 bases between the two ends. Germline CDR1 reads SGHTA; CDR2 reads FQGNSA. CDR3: CASSSWGRGNIQYF. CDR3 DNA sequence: TGTGCCAGTTCCTCGTGGGGTCGGGGGAACATTCAGTACTTC.

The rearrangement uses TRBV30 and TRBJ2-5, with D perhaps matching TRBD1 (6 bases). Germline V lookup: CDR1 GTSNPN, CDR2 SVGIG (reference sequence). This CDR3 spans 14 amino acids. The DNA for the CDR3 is TGTGCTCATAGAGGGGGAGCGGAGCAAGAGACCCAGTACTTC. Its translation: CAHRGGAEQETQYF.

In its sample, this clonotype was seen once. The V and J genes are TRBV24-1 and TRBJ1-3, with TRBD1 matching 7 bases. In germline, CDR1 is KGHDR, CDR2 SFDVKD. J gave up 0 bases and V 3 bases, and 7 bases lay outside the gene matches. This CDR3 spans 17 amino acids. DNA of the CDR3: TGTGCCACCAGTGATGGGGAGGGGGCGTCCTCTGGAAACACCATATATTTT. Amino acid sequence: CATSDGEGASSGNTIYF.

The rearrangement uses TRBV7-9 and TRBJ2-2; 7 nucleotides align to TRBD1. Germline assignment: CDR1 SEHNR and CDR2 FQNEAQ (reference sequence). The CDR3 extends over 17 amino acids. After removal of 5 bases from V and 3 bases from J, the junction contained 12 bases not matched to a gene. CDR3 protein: CASSPLPGTVYTGELFF. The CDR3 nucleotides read TGTGCCAGCAGCCCCCTCCCTGGGACAGTCTACACCGGGGAGCTGTTTTTT.

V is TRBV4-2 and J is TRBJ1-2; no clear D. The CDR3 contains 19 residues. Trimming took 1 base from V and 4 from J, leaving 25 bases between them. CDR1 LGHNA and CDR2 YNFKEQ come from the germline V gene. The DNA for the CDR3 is TGTGCCAGCAGCCAAGTCGCCGGGCAGGCAGGCGGGGAGGTCTATGGCTACACCTTC. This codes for CASSQVAGQAGGEVYGYTF.

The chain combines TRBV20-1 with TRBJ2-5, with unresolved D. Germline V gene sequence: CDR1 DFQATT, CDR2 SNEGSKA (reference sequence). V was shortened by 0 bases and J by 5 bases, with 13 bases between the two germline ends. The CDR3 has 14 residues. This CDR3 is CSARDGLVGETQYF. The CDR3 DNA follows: TGCAGTGCTAGAGATGGCCTAGTGGGGGAGACCCAGTACTTC.

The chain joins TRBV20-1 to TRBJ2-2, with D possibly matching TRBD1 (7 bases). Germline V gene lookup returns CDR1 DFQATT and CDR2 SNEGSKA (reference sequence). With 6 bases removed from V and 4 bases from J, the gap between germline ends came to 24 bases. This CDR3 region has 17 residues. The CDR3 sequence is CSATGGGAGSGTGELFF. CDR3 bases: TGCAGTGCCACTGGAGGGGGCGCCGGATCGGGCACCGGGGAGCTGTTTTTT.

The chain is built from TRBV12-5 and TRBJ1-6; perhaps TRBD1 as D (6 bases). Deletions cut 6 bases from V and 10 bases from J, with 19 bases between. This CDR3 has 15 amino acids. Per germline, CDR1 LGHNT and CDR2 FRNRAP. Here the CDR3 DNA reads TGTGCTAGTGGCCCGCAGGAACAGGGAGACTCACCCCTCCACTTT. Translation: CASGPQEQGDSPLHF.

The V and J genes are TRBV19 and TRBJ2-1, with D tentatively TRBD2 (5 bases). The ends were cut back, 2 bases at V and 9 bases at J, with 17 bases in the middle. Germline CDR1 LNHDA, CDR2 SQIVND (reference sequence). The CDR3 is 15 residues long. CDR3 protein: CASSIPSQGLTEQFF. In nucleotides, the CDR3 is TGTGCCAGTAGTATACCCTCACAAGGACTTACTGAGCAGTTCTTC.

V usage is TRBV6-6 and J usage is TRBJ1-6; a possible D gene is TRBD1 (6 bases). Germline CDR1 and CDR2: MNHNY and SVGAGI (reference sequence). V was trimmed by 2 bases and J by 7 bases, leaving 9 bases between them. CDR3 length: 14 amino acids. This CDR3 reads CASSYGTPNSPLHF. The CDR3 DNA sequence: TGTGCCAGCAGTTACGGGACACCCAATTCACCCCTCCACTTT.

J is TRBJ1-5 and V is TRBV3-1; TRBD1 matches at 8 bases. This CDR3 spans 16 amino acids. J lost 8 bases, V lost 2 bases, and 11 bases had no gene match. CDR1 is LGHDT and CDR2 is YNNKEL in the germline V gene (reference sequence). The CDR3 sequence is CASSQSGTGMEKPQHF. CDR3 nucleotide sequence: TGTGCCAGCAGCCAATCCGGGACAGGTATGGAGAAGCCCCAGCATTTT. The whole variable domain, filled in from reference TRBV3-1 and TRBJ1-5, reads DTAVSQTPKYLVTQMGNDKSIKCEQNLGHDTMYWYKQDSKKFLKIMFSYNNKELIINETVPNRFSPKSPDKAHLNLHINSLELGDSAVYFCASSQSGTGMEKPQHFGDGTRLSIL.

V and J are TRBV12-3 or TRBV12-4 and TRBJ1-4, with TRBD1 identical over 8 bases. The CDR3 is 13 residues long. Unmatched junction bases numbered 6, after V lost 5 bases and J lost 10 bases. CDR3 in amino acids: CASSPITGGKLFF. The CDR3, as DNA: TGTGCCAGCAGTCCTATCACAGGGGGAAAACTGTTTTTT.

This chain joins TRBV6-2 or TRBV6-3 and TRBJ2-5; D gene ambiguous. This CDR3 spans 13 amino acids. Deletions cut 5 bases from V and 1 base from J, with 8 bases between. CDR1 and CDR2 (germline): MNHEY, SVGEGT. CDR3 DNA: TGTGCCAGCAGTCGACACATCCAAGAGACCCAGTACTTC. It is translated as CASSRHIQETQYF.

In DNA, the CDR3 is TGCAGCGTCCGAATACAGGGACTCTATGGCTACACCTTC. Its protein is CSVRIQGLYGYTF. The chain joins TRBV29-1 to TRBJ1-2; tentative D call: TRBD1 (6 bases). Germline CDR1 SQVTM, CDR2 ANQGSEA. This CDR3 spans 13 amino acids. V was pared by 6 bases and J by 4 bases, with 15 bases between.

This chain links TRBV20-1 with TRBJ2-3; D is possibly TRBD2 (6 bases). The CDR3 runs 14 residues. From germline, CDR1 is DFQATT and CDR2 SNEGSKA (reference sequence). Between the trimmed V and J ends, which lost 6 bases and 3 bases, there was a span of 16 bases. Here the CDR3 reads CSARSGTYTDTQYF. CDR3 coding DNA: TGCAGTGCGAGGTCCGGGACTTATACAGATACGCAGTATTTT.

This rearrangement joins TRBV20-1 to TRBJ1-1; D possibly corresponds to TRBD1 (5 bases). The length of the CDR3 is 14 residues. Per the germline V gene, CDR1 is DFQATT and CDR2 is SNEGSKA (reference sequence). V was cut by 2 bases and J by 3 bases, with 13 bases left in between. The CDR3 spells CSARQGSDYTEAFF. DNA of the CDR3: TGCAGTGCTAGACAGGGAAGTGATTACACTGAAGCTTTCTTT.

The chain's CDR3 is CASSSGLYGYTF. In DNA form, the CDR3 reads TGTGCCAGCAGTTCCGGACTCTATGGCTACACCTTC. The chain is built from TRBV28 and TRBJ1-2; D call uncertain. V was pared by 4 bases and J by 4 bases, with 7 bases between. Germline CDR1 and CDR2: MDHEN and SYDVKM. This CDR3 spans 12 amino acids.

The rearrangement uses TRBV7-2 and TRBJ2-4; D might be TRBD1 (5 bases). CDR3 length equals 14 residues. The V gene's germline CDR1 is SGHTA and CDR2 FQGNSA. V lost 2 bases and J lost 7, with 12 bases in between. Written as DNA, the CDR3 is TGTGCCAGCAGCTTACATCAGGGCGCTAACATTCAGTACTTC. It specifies CASSLHQGANIQYF.

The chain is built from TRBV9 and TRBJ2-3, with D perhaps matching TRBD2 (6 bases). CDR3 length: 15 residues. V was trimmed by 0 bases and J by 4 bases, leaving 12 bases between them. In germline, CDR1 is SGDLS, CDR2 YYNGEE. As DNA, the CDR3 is TGTGCCAGCAGCGTAGTGGGGGGTGAACCAGATACGCAGTATTTT. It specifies CASSVVGGEPDTQYF. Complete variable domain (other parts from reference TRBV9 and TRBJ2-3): DSGVTQTPKHLITATGQRVTLRCSPRSGDLSVYWYQQSLDQGLQFLIQYYNGEERAKGNILERFSAQQFPDLHSELNLSSLELGDSALYFCASSVVGGEPDTQYFGPGTRLTVL.

The CDR3 DNA reads TGCAGTGCTAGGGGGACTAGCGGTGGGGCAGATACGCAGTATTTT. Protein: CSARGTSGGADTQYF. This chain joins TRBV20-1 and TRBJ2-3; 11 nucleotides agree with TRBD2. There are 15 residues in the CDR3. Per the germline V gene, CDR1 is DFQATT and CDR2 is SNEGSKA (reference sequence). The junction had 6 bases not matched to a gene; V was cut back by 3 bases and J by 4 bases.

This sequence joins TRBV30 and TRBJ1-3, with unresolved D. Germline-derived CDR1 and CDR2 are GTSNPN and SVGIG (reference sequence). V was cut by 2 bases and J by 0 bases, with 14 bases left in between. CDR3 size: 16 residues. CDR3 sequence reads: CAWSIRRISSGNTIYF. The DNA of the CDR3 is TGTGCCTGGAGTATCCGGCGGATAAGCTCTGGAAACACCATATATTTT.

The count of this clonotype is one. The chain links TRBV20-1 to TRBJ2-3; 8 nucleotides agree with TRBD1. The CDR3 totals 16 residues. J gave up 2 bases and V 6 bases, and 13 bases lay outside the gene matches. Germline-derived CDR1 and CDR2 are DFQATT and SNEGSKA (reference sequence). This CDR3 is CSARTGTEKFTDTQYF. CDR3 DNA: TGCAGTGCGCGGACAGGGACGGAGAAATTCACAGATACGCAGTATTTT.

The CDR3 DNA reads TGTGCCAGCAGTTACCAGGTGTCCTATAATTCACCCCTCCACTTT. Residues: CASSYQVSYNSPLHF. The chain employs TRBV6-2 or TRBV6-3 and TRBJ1-6, with D uncertain. The V and J ends lost 2 bases and 1 base respectively, with 6 bases between them. The CDR3 is made up of 15 amino acids. CDR1 is MNHEY and CDR2 is SVGEGT in the germline V gene.

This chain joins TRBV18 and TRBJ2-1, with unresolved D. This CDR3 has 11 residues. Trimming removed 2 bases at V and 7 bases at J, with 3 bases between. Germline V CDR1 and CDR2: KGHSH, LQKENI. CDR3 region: CASSPDNEQFF. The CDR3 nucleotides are TGTGCCAGCTCACCAGATAATGAGCAGTTCTTC.

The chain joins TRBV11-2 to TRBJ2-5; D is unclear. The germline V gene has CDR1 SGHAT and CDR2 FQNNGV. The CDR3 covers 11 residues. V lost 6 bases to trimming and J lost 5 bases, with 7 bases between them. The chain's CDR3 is CASRSDETQYF. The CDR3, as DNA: TGTGCCAGCAGATCCGACGAGACCCAGTACTTC.

The DNA of the CDR3 is TGTGCCAGCTCACCTGCCGGGACTAGCGGGGGTCGTACCTACAATGAGCAGTTCTTC. The encoded protein is CASSPAGTSGGRTYNEQFF. The genes are TRBV18 and TRBJ2-1, with TRBD2 matching 14 bases. Germline CDR1 reads KGHSH; CDR2 reads LQKENI. CDR3 length equals 19 residues. V dropped 3 bases and J dropped 2; count of bases not matched to a gene: 9.

The chain's CDR3 is CASSLSDPAGMFF. CDR3 nucleotides: TGTGCCAGCAGCTTATCAGACCCAGCGGGGATGTTCTTC. The chain couples TRBV12-3 or TRBV12-4 to TRBJ2-1; 7 positions agree with TRBD2. The CDR3 consists of 13 residues. The V gene end was trimmed by 6 bases and the J gene end by 15 bases; junction bases not matched to a gene: 14.

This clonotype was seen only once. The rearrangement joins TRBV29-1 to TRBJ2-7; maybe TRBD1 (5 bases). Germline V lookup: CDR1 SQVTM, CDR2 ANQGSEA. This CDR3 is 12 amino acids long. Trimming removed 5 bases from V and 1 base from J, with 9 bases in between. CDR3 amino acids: CSVWGSSYEQYF. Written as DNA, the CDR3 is TGCAGCGTTTGGGGCAGTTCCTACGAGCAGTACTTC.

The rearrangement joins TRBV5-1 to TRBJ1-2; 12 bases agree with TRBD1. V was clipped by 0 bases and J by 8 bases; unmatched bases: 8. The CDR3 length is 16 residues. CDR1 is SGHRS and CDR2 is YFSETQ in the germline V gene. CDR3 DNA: TGCGCCAGCAGCTTGGCCGGGACAGGGGGCATTAGAGGCTACACCTTC. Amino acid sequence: CASSLAGTGGIRGYTF.

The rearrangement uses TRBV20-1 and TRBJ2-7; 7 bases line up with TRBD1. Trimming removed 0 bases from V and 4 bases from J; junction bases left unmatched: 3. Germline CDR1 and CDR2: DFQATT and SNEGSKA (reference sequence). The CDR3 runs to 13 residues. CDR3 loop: CSARETGLYEQYF. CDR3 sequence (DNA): TGCAGTGCTAGAGAGACAGGGTTATACGAGCAGTACTTC.

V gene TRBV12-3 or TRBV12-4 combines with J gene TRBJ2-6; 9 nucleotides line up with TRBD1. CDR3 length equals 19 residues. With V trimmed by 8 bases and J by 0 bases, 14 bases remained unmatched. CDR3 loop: CASVNPRQGVSSGANVLTF. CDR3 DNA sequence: TGTGCCAGCGTCAACCCGCGACAGGGGGTTTCCTCTGGGGCCAACGTCCTGACTTTC.